This record concerns one TCR beta chain sequence. The antigen remains unidentified. This entry comes from a study of T cells after yellow fever vaccination. Study information: The authors prepared low-cell-number fractions using SMART-Seq v4 Ultra Low Input. Study conclusions and caveats: The secondary response was weaker, and its peak arrived faster, on day 5 versus 15.

TCRdb analysed the 5' RACE reads with MiXCR anew, one entry per CDR3 protein. The profile shows 27,000 or so distinct CDR3 sequences, about 4.4% of them singletons. Germline trimming cut 1 base from V and 4 bases from J; bases unmatched to any gene: 8. The CDR3 length is 16 residues. CDR1 is SGHTA and CDR2 is FQGNSA in the germline V gene. The input for sequencing was CD8+ T cells sorted from PBMCs, taken 5 days after the yellow fever booster vaccination. The chain uses TRBV7-2 and TRBJ2-5; 8 bases line up with TRBD2. The TCR comes from a man aged 25-45 years who received the YFV17D yellow fever vaccine. The chain's CDR3 is CASSLEGLGGRETQYF. In DNA form, the CDR3 reads TGTGCCAGCAGCTTAGAGGGACTAGGTGGGCGAGAGACCCAGTACTTC.